The clone carrying this T cell receptor (beta chain) was observed once. Here immunoSEQ multiplex PCR was the method, and the copy in TCRdb shows in-frame clones only, minus some. The sample holds fewer than 250,000 clones; roughly 80% are singletons and the top ten take 2% to 3%. These data belong to a study of blood T cell repertoires in COVID-19. Study-level information: Acute and convalescent COVID-19 samples came from the United States, Italy and Spain. Sources were T cells, B-cell-depleted T cells, or PBMCs; the material itself was cDNA or gDNA.

The CDR3 loop spans 15 amino acids. Germline V gene sequence: CDR1 MGHDK, CDR2 SYGVNS. V was clipped by 1 base and J by 7 bases, with 13 bases between them. What was sequenced was peripheral blood. V is TRBV25-1 and J is TRBJ1-4, with D possibly matching TRBD1 (6 bases). The receptor was isolated from a middle-aged woman with active or convalescent COVID-19. The CDR3 sequence: CASSELTGGSEKLFF. CDR3 nucleotides: TGTGCCAGCAGTGAATTAACTGGGGGCAGTGAAAAACTGTTTTTT.